Below, one T cell receptor (beta chain) is given with its context. The antigen is undetermined. With iRepertoire HTBI primers and Arm-PCR of CDR3 regions, TCR beta libraries were built. TCRdb reprocessed the multiplex PCR reads via MiXCR and lists one record per CDR3 protein. The sample includes fewer than 350,000 distinct CDR3 sequences, approximately 20% of them seen just once. The sample is drawn from a study of regulatory T cells in long-lasting Graves disease. Germline V gives CDR1 PRHDT, CDR2 FYEKMQ (reference sequence). V lost 5 bases, J lost 4 bases, and 7 bases stayed unmatched. The CDR3 totals 15 residues. Points from the study as a whole: Persistent Graves' patients showed reduced TCR diversity versus newly diagnosed patients. Newly diagnosed disease favored TRBV20-1 and TRBJ2-1 over persistent disease.

Regarding time point: newly diagnosed GD, antithyroid drugs for less than 3 months. RNA from PBMCs was the source of the TCR library. The patients were enrolled through endocrinology in Xi'an, China. Sample: peripheral blood mononuclear cells (PBMCs), taken at new diagnosis, from a patient treated with antithyroid drugs. This TCR was recovered from a female donor with Graves disease. This chain joins TRBV13 and TRBJ2-5, with 10 bases fitting TRBD2. Written as DNA, the CDR3 is TGTGCCAGCAGCGTGGGACTAGCGAGAGGAGAGACCCAGTACTTC. Its translation is CASSVGLARGETQYF.